A few counts support the clone carrying this TCR beta chain. Its antigen is unknown. For the second PCR, which ran for roughly 6 to 11 cycles, a sample-barcoded 5' primer and a J-beta primer mix were used. With 12 random nucleotides, a template-switch adaptor tagged each individual cDNA molecule. MiXCR, applied by TCRdb to the 5' RACE reads, yields one record per CDR3 protein. This sample has almost 300,000 distinct CDR3 sequences, with 27% found just once. This record comes from a study of blood T cells in healthy people across ages. About the research overall: The capture of about one barcoded beta molecule per two T cells was achieved by template switching.

The CDR3 is 14 residues long. The germline gives CDR1 KGHSH, CDR2 LQKENI. Overall study findings and caveats: Naive CD4+ cell counts and diversity both ran higher in long-lived than in aged donors. TCR beta diversity per million T cells fell roughly linearly with age.

This clonotype was obtained from a woman between 65 and 79 years old in good health. Sample: blood. V is TRBV18 and J is TRBJ2-5; D remains ambiguous. The J call is uncertain, as TRBJ2-1 better fits the DNA end. The chain's CDR3 is CASSPWATSSEQFF. In DNA form, the CDR3 reads TGTGCCAGCTCTCCCTGGGCTACCAGCAGTGAGCAGTTCTTC.